This T cell receptor beta chain was profiled in a study of human T cells and chemical hapten exposure. Time point here: pre-sensitization, week 0. Treatment indicated: therapeutic diphenylcyclopropenone sensitization with weekly scalp DPC. Many counts were recorded for this clonotype. CDR3 length equals 14 residues. Germline V gene data show CDR1 as SGHVS and CDR2 as FNYEAQ. Trimming removed 5 bases from V and 3 bases from J, with 12 bases in between. MiXCR, run by TCRdb on the RACE reads, gives a single entry per CDR3 protein. This sample has more than 300,000 distinct CDR3 sequences, with approximately 5% found just once.

The receptor's source is a young woman with alopecia areata. Some clones in this sample may be carry-over from other donors' samples. V gene TRBV7-6 combines with J gene TRBJ2-3, with D possibly matching TRBD2 (6 bases). This sample comprised whole blood, obtained in connection with sensitization to the hapten diphenylcyclopropenone (DPC). The CDR3, as DNA: TGTGCCAGCAGCCCCCGAGGAGGGACAGATACGCAGTATTTT. This translates into CASSPRGGTDTQYF.